This TCR beta chain was identified in a study of blood T cells in healthy people across ages. The study, taken as a whole, reports: Total diversity from one million sequenced T cells was likely underestimated.

Primers used in a second PCR of roughly 6 to 12 cycles were a sample-barcoded 5' primer and a J-beta primer mix. One entry per CDR3 protein, called by TCRdb with MiXCR from the 5' RACE reads. Of under 1,100,000 distinct CDR3 sequences listed, 25% were seen once; the top ten hold less than 0.85%. Details on this clonotype: Antigen unknown.

The V gene lost 5 bases and the J gene lost 5 bases, with 13 bases spanning the gap. From germline, CDR1 is SGHTA and CDR2 FQGNSA. The CDR3 loop spans 14 amino acids. Healthy Caucasian individuals from Russia aged about 6 to 95 were enrolled as donors. These same data were also listed under a study on T cells of mothers and their children. According to that study: The TCR beta CDR3 read count exceeded 8.5 million for each mother and was 2.5 million to 3 million for each child.

The receptor comes from a girl aged 2-10 years in good health. The source material was blood. V usage is TRBV7-2 and J usage is TRBJ1-5; D is unclear. The DNA for the CDR3 is TGTGCCAGCAGCATAGGGTTTGGCGATCAGCCCCAGCATTTT. This codes for CASSIGFGDQPQHF.